The entry below gives a single TCR beta chain sequence along with its context. These data come from a study of early T cells in non-severe SARS-CoV-2 infection. One entry per CDR3 protein results from TCRdb running MiXCR on the 5' RACE reads. Of 100,000 to 120,000 distinct CDR3 sequences in the sample, roughly 12% are singletons; the top ten hold around 3.7%. CDR3 length: 15 amino acids. With 4 bases removed from V and 0 bases from J, the gap between germline ends came to 10 bases. CDR1 is SEHNR, CDR2 FQNEAQ, per germline (reference sequence). The V and J genes are TRBV7-9 and TRBJ1-5; maybe TRBD1 (6 bases). This receptor was obtained from an adult who was a healthcare worker with PCR-confirmed SARS-CoV-2 infection or an uninfected control (not recorded which). The specimen comprised whole blood, sampled at baseline. Written as DNA, the CDR3 is TGTGCCAGCAGCTCGACAGGAAATAGCAATCAGCCCCAGCATTTT. This sequence encodes CASSSTGNSNQPQHF.